Shown below are 12 T cell receptor beta chains from a single sample sequenced in a study of T cell repertoires in cytomegalovirus infection. TCRdb processed the reads anew with MiXCR; each CDR3 protein has one entry. The sample consists of 500,000 to 600,000 distinct CDR3 sequences, 16% of them appearing once. Sample: CD8+ T cells from PBMCs. The receptors here all came from a human donor in good health (CMV status not recorded). Some clones in this sample may be carry-over from other donors' samples.

The chain has TRBV13 and TRBJ2-7, with D possibly TRBD2 on 5 matching bases. Germline V gene data show CDR1 as PRHDT and CDR2 as FYEKMQ (reference sequence). The V and J ends lost 2 bases and 3 bases respectively, with 11 bases between them. The CDR3 contains 14 residues. CDR3 amino acids: CASSLYEGNYEQYF. CDR3 bases: TGTGCCAGCAGCTTATATGAGGGAAACTACGAGCAGTACTTC.

This clonotype was found many times. J is TRBJ2-1 and V is TRBV7-3; 10 bases match TRBD2. Germline CDR1 reads SGHTA; CDR2 reads FQGTGA. CDR3 size: 16 residues. Trimming at V came to 5 bases and at J to 4 bases, leaving 8 bases not matched to a gene. As DNA, the CDR3 is TGTGCCAGCAGCCCCGGTACTAGCGGGATGTACAATGAGCAGTTCTTC. Translated: CASSPGTSGMYNEQFF.

This clonotype was seen repeatedly, ten times or more. This rearrangement joins TRBV7-2 to TRBJ2-3; TRBD2 matches 11 bases. Germline CDR1 and CDR2: SGHTA and FQGNSA. With 3 bases clipped from V and 5 bases from J, the junction kept 4 bases outside the gene matches. There are 15 residues in the CDR3. The chain's CDR3 is CASSFTSGGIDTQYF. As DNA, the CDR3 is TGTGCCAGCAGCTTTACTAGCGGGGGAATAGATACGCAGTATTTT.

This clonotype was observed at least ten times. V gene TRBV15 combines with J gene TRBJ2-5, with D perhaps matching TRBD2 (6 bases). The CDR3 spans 17 residues. V lost 5 bases, J lost 3 bases, and 22 bases lay in between. The germline V gene encodes CDR1 LNHNV and CDR2 YYDKDF (reference sequence). DNA of the CDR3: TGTGCCACCAGCCCCGACAGTGGGACGGGAGACGAAGAGACCCAGTACTTC. Protein: CATSPDSGTGDEETQYF.

The chain links TRBV5-6 to TRBJ1-6; a possible D gene is TRBD1 (5 bases). The CDR3 length is 13 residues. Germline assignment: CDR1 SGHDT and CDR2 YYEEEE. The V end lost 0 bases, the J end lost 13 bases, and 11 bases lay between the germline ends. CDR3 in amino acids: CASSLGSGGPLHF. The CDR3 coding sequence is TGTGCCAGCAGCTTGGGCAGCGGGGGGCCCCTCCACTTT.

This rearrangement joins TRBV6-4 to TRBJ2-3, with 7 bases lining up with TRBD2. Germline V gene data show CDR1 as MRHNA and CDR2 as SNTAGT. After removal of 2 bases from V and 1 base from J, the junction contained 3 bases not matched to a gene. The CDR3 is 15 amino acids. The CDR3 nucleotides read TGTGCCAGCAGTGACCAAGCGGGACGCACAGATACGCAGTATTTT. Its translation: CASSDQAGRTDTQYF.

As regards this clonotype: The conserved phenylalanine or tryptophan normally closing the CDR3 is absent here, so this likely arose from a read error. The chain combines TRBV9 with TRBJ2-1; perhaps TRBD1 as D (6 bases). Trimming took 0 bases from V and 8 from J, leaving 15 bases between them. The CDR3 loop spans 15 amino acids. Germline CDR1 and CDR2: SGDLS and YYNGEE. CDR3 nucleotide sequence: TGTGCCAGCAGCGTAGTGGGGACACCTTCCGATGAGCAGTTCTTA. Its protein product is CASSVVGTPSDEQFL.

The J gene is TRBJ1-5, the V gene TRBV6-5; TRBD1 matches 9 bases. Trimming cost V 6 bases and J 6 bases; bases outside gene matches: 9. The CDR3 consists of 15 residues. Germline lookup yields CDR1 MNHEY and CDR2 SVGAGI. The CDR3 DNA sequence: TGTGCCAGCAGACCTGAAACAGGGGGCATTCAGCCCCAGCATTTT. Its protein is CASRPETGGIQPQHF.

With regard to this clonotype: One base away lies a much larger clone, so this may be a sequencing read error. V is TRBV25-1 and J is TRBJ2-7, with D uncertain. In germline, CDR1 is MGHDK, CDR2 SYGVNS. V lost 3 bases and J lost 6, with 12 bases in between. This CDR3 has 13 amino acids. CDR3 sequence (DNA): TGTGCCAGCAGTGACCATGGCGTAGCCGAGCAGTACTTC. Translated: CASSDHGVAEQYF.

This clonotype appeared a few times. This rearrangement joins TRBV7-9 to TRBJ2-1, with 12 bases that match TRBD2. V trimming: 2 bases; J trimming: 9 bases; junction bases outside the gene matches: 5. The CDR3 loop spans 15 amino acids. The germline V gene encodes CDR1 SEHNR and CDR2 FQNEAQ (reference sequence). The CDR3 reads CASSLLLAGGSEQFF. DNA of the CDR3: TGTGCCAGCAGCTTACTCCTAGCGGGAGGGAGTGAGCAGTTCTTC. The variable domain in full, with the rest retrieved from reference TRBV7-9 and TRBJ2-1, is DTGVSQNPRHKITKRGQNVTFRCDPISEHNRLYWYRQTLGQGPEFLTYFQNEAQLEKSRLLSDRFSAERPKGSFSTLEIQRTEQGDSAMYLCASSLLLAGGSEQFFGPGTRLTVL.

In this sample, this clonotype turned up many times. The rearrangement uses TRBV7-6 and TRBJ2-7; a possible D gene is TRBD1 (6 bases). From germline, CDR1 is SGHVS and CDR2 FNYEAQ. This CDR3 is 13 amino acids long. V was pared by 5 bases and J by 4 bases, with 12 bases between. The CDR3 nucleotides read TGTGCCAGCAGCCCATCACAGGGATACGAGCAGTACTTC. Translating it yields CASSPSQGYEQYF.

The chain joins TRBV27 to TRBJ2-5; tentatively, D is TRBD2 (5 bases). This CDR3 region has 17 residues. Germline-derived CDR1 and CDR2 are MNHEY and SMNVEV (reference sequence). Trimming took off 2 bases at V and 5 bases at J, with 21 bases between the two ends. The chain's CDR3 is CASSLRPSKPRRETQYF. CDR3 DNA: TGTGCCAGCAGTTTACGACCCTCCAAGCCAAGGAGGGAGACCCAGTACTTC.